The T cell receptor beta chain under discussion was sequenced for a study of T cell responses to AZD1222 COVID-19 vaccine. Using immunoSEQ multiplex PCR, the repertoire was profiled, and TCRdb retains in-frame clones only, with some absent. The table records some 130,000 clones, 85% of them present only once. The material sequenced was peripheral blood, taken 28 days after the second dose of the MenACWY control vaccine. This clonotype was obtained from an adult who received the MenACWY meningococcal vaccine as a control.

CDR3 sequence reads: CASSWTLTGVSFDEQFF. Written as DNA, the CDR3 is TGTGCCAGCAGCTGGACCCTGACAGGGGTCTCCTTCGATGAGCAGTTCTTC. This rearrangement joins TRBV5-6 to TRBJ2-1, with 8 bases matching TRBD1. CDR3 size: 17 residues. The V gene end was trimmed by 3 bases and the J gene end by 8 bases; junction bases not matched to a gene: 16. Germline lookup yields CDR1 SGHDT and CDR2 YYEEEE. Full variable domain (remainder filled in from reference TRBV5-6 and TRBJ2-1): DAGVTQSPTHLIKTRGQQVTLRCSPKSGHDTVSWYQQALGQGPQFIFQYYEEEERQRGNFPDRFSGHQFPNYSSELNVNALLLGDSALYLCASSWTLTGVSFDEQFFGPGTRLTVL.